This TCR beta chain was captured in a study of CD8+CD57+ T cells in acquired aplastic anemia. Overall study context: Quantities of DNA derived from sorted CD4+ and CD8+ cells averaged around 3 ug.

A remark on this clonotype: What it recognizes is unknown.

Study-wide findings and caveats: Shared by patients and controls, approximately 28 CD8+ CDR3s were abundant in patients.

Profiles of TCR beta VDJ and CDR3 were generated from a genomic DNA template. From the reads, TCRdb called clonotypes with MiXCR, one entry per CDR3 protein. The top ten hold approximately 4% of the sample, which has about 420,000 distinct CDR3 sequences, just under 70% seen once. With 10 bases clipped from V and 0 bases from J, the junction kept 20 bases outside the gene matches. This CDR3 has 19 residues. The germline V gene encodes CDR1 MNHNS and CDR2 SASEGT. The sequence came from a human donor in good health, serving as a control. Sample: sorted CD4+, CD8+, or CD8+CD57+ T cells (not recorded which) from PBMCs. The rearrangement links TRBV6-1 to TRBJ1-4, with TRBD1 identical over 7 bases. CDR3 residues: CAITYGWAGGRPTNEKLFF. The CDR3, as DNA: TGTGCCATCACGTACGGTTGGGCAGGGGGGCGTCCAACTAATGAAAAACTGTTTTTT.